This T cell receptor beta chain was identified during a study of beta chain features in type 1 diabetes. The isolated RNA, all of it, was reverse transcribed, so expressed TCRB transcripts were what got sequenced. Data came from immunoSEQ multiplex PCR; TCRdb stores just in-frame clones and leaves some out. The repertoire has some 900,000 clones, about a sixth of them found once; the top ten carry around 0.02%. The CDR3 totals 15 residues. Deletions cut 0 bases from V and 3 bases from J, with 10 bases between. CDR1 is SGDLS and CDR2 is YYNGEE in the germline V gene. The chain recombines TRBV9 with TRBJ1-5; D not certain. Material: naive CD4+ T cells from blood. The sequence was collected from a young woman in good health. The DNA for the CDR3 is TGTGCCAGCAGCGTAGATCTCGGACCCAATCAGCCCCAGCATTTT. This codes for CASSVDLGPNQPQHF. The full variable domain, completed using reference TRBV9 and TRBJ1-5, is DSGVTQTPKHLITATGQRVTLRCSPRSGDLSVYWYQQSLDQGLQFLIQYYNGEERAKGNILERFSAQQFPDLHSELNLSSLELGDSALYFCASSVDLGPNQPQHFGDGTRLSIL.